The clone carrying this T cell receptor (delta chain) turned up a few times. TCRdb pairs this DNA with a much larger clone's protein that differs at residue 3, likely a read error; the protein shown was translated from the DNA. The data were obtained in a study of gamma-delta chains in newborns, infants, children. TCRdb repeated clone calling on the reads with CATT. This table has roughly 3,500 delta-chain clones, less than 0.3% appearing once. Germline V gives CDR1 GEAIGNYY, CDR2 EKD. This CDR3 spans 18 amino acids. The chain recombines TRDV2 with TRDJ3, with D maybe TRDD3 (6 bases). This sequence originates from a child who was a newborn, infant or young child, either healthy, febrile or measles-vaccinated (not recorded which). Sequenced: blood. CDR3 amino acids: CASDTVGGSSWDTRQMFF. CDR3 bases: TGTGCCAGTGACACCGTGGGGGGAAGCTCCTGGGACACCCGACAGATGTTTTTC.